A single sample is the source of the 14 T cell receptor beta chains below, sequenced in a study of vaccination effects on CD4 cells after COVID-19. Antigen specificity for these receptors is unknown. TCRdb's copy holds only in-frame clones and misses some; the assay was immunoSEQ multiplex PCR. The data contain fewer than 30,000 clones, around 82% of them seen just once; the ten biggest clones take up approximately 16%. Prior to sequencing, the ViraFEST assay stimulated PBMC with viral peptide pools, which expanded the antigen-specific CD4+ T cells. Following culture for around 9 days, CD4+ T cells were isolated. This individual tested PCR-positive for SARS-CoV-2 infection between March and December 2020. The sequences come from CD4+ T cells from PBMCs cultured with HCoV-NL63 spike peptides, collected before COVID-19 vaccination. These receptors were obtained from a human donor who had a prior SARS-CoV-2 infection.

This chain joins TRBV5-1 and TRBJ1-3; D gene ambiguous. The V gene's germline CDR1 is SGHRS and CDR2 YFSETQ. The CDR3 has 15 residues. Trimming left V 0 bases short and J 0 bases short, with 7 bases between. The CDR3 DNA reads as TGCGCCAGCAGCTTGGCCTCAGACTCTGGAAACACCATATATTTT. Translated, it gives CASSLASDSGNTIYF.

The sample holds a few counts of this clone. The chain carries TRBV18 and TRBJ2-1; TRBD2 matches at 11 bases. V trimming: 3 bases; J trimming: 15 bases; junction bases outside the gene matches: 7. Germline V CDR1 and CDR2: KGHSH, LQKENI. CDR3 size: 13 residues. The CDR3 nucleotides read TGTGCCAGCTCACCTAGCGGGAGGGCCGTTGTGTTCTTC. Its translation is CASSPSGRAVVFF.

The chain is built from TRBV18 and TRBJ1-5; unclear D gene. CDR1 and CDR2 (germline): KGHSH, LQKENI. V was shortened by 5 bases and J by 4 bases, with 18 bases between the two germline ends. CDR3 length: 16 amino acids. The CDR3 DNA reads as TGTGCCAGCTCAGCCTTCTTTGGGAGCGAAAATCAGCCCCAGCATTTT. It encodes CASSAFFGSENQPQHF.

V usage is TRBV14 and J usage is TRBJ1-6; TRBD1 is a possible D gene (5 bases). V was shortened by 0 bases and J by 8 bases, with 11 bases between the two germline ends. CDR1 is SGHDN and CDR2 is FVKESK in the germline V gene. The CDR3 contains 15 residues. The CDR3: CASSQDPGRDSPLHF. The CDR3 DNA follows: TGTGCCAGCAGCCAAGATCCAGGGAGGGATTCACCCCTCCACTTT.

This chain connects TRBV6-2 or TRBV6-3 to TRBJ2-3; 7 nucleotides match TRBD1. V gave up 6 bases and J gave up 0 bases; unmatched junction bases: 12. Germline-derived CDR1 and CDR2 are MNHEY and SVGEGT. The CDR3 sequence is 17 residues long. CDR3 amino acids: CASSRRPRDSSTDTQYF. CDR3 coding DNA: TGTGCCAGCAGCAGACGACCCCGGGACAGTAGCACAGATACGCAGTATTTT.

The V call is TRBV19, the J call TRBJ1-1; possibly TRBD1 for D (5 bases). This CDR3 has 12 residues. CDR1 LNHDA and CDR2 SQIVND come from the germline V gene (reference sequence). V was pared by 6 bases and J by 8 bases, with 13 bases between. CDR3 nucleotides: TGTGCCAGTAGCGTCCGCGAGGGGGAAGCTTTCTTT. Its protein is CASSVREGEAFF.

The V gene is TRBV18, the J gene TRBJ2-7; TRBD2 matches 8 bases. Germline trimming cut 2 bases from V and 4 bases from J; bases unmatched to any gene: 7. The CDR3 runs 15 residues. The germline V gene has CDR1 KGHSH and CDR2 LQKENI. In DNA form, the CDR3 reads TGTGCCAGCTCACCAGCGGCGGGAGGTGGTTACGAGCAGTACTTC. Amino acids: CASSPAAGGGYEQYF.

The V and J genes are TRBV7-3 and TRBJ2-3, with TRBD2 matching 9 bases. The V gene end was trimmed by 2 bases and the J gene end by 3 bases; junction bases not matched to a gene: 15. Germline lookup yields CDR1 SGHTA and CDR2 FQGTGA. The CDR3 has 19 residues. The CDR3 DNA reads TGTGCCAGCAGCTTACTGTATGGCGGTAGCGGGAGACGTACAGATACGCAGTATTTT. The encoded protein is CASSLLYGGSGRRTDTQYF.

In its sample, this clone was seen a few times. The chain carries TRBV27 and TRBJ2-1; possibly TRBD2 for D (6 bases). Between the trimmed V and J ends, which lost 4 bases and 2 bases, there was a span of 15 bases. The CDR3 sequence is 16 residues long. Germline CDR1 MNHEY, CDR2 SMNVEV (reference sequence). CDR3 amino acids: CASSYFRSGAYNEQFF. The DNA for the CDR3 is TGTGCCAGCAGTTACTTTCGTAGCGGCGCCTACAATGAGCAGTTCTTC.

This clone was observed a handful of times. The rearrangement joins TRBV7-3 to TRBJ1-1, with TRBD1 matching over 9 bases. Per the germline V gene, CDR1 is SGHTA and CDR2 is FQGTGA. The CDR3 is made up of 13 amino acids. Trimming at V came to 5 bases and at J to 10 bases, leaving 8 bases not matched to a gene. The chain's CDR3 is CASSKTGGRGAFF. CDR3 coding DNA: TGTGCCAGCAGCAAAACAGGGGGCAGAGGAGCTTTCTTT.

The genes are TRBV7-3 and TRBJ2-3; D is unresolved. Trimming shortened V by 5 bases and J by 4 bases, and 19 bases separated the two germline ends. CDR3 length: 16 amino acids. Germline loops: CDR1 SGHTA, CDR2 FQGTGA. This CDR3 is CASSQRAGATPDTQYF. In DNA form, the CDR3 reads TGTGCCAGCAGCCAACGCGCAGGAGCCACCCCAGATACGCAGTATTTT.

This clone was recorded once. In DNA, the CDR3 is TGTGCCAGCACCCCGGGGCTAGCGGCCCGAAATGAGCAGTTCTTC. Its protein product is CASTPGLAARNEQFF. The chain carries TRBV6-5 and TRBJ2-1; TRBD2 agrees at 7 bases. The germline CDR1 and CDR2 sequences are MNHEY and SVGAGI. V shed 7 bases and J 7 bases; nucleotides not matched to a gene: 13. The CDR3 has 15 amino acids.

The V and J genes are TRBV29-1 and TRBJ2-1, with unresolved D. This CDR3 comprises 12 residues. The V end lost 4 bases, the J end lost 8 bases, and 12 bases lay between the germline ends. CDR1 SQVTM and CDR2 ANQGSEA come from the germline V gene. CDR3 coding DNA: TGCAGCGTTGTACCCTGGGCCGATGAGCAGTTCTTC. This codes for CSVVPWADEQFF.

V usage is TRBV6-5 and J usage is TRBJ2-7; 8 nucleotides match TRBD2. The CDR3 is 14 amino acids. Germline-derived CDR1 and CDR2 are MNHEY and SVGAGI. The ends lost 7 bases at V and 2 bases at J; junction bases unmatched: 7. The CDR3 coding sequence is TGTGCCAGCACCTGGAGCGGGGGAACCTACGAGCAGTACTTC. Protein: CASTWSGGTYEQYF.